These T cell receptor beta chains were read from a single sample in a study of T cell responses to AZD1222 COVID-19 vaccine. Repertoires were generated with immunoSEQ multiplex PCR, while TCRdb's copy carries only in-frame clones and drops some. This table has more than 85,000 clones, approximately 83% appearing once. Source: peripheral blood, taken on day 0 of AZD1222 vaccination. These receptors all come from an adult in good health. Both conserved end residues are trimmed from each CDR3. Some rows mark clone size as missing; the rest say once, few, many or name a class of expanded clone.

J	size	V	CDR3
TRBJ2-2	NA	TRBV11-3	ASSNTGANTGELF
TRBJ2-3	NA	TRBV7-2	ASRITDTQY
TRBJ2-7	NA	TRBV5-5	ASSATGYEQY
TRBJ2-1	once	TRBV9	ASRRDTGMAYNEQF
TRBJ1-5	NA	TRBV12-3/TRBV12-4	ASSSYNQPQH
TRBJ2-3	NA	TRBV28	ASSLLGTEQY
TRBJ2-7	NA	TRBV7-2	ASSLGGTGNYEQY
TRBJ1-5	NA	TRBV7-6	ASSPGAGGSNQPQH
TRBJ1-5	NA	TRBV27	ASSLRGGGYQPQH
TRBJ2-5	NA	TRBV9	ASSVGDRGRLETQY
TRBJ1-2	NA	TRBV28	ASGTGLGLYGYT
TRBJ1-1	few	TRBV28	ASRNTDLNTEAF
TRBJ2-7	NA	TRBV27	ASYRLTGTVSEQY
TRBJ1-1	few	TRBV7-9	ASSFDMNTEAF
TRBJ2-7	NA	TRBV11-3	ASSLSGGYEQY
TRBJ1-2	NA	TRBV2	ASSLVGYGYT
TRBJ2-2	NA	TRBV13	ASTPYGTNTGELF
TRBJ1-5	NA	TRBV3-1/TRBV3-2	ASSLDPANQPQH
TRBJ1-6	NA	TRBV2	ASRVITGDNSPLH
TRBJ2-1	NA	TRBV28	ASSSWTSPSSYNEQF
TRBJ1-1	NA	TRBV29-1	SVESGQGPEAF
TRBJ1-2	NA	TRBV5-6	ASSRDGFNYGYT
TRBJ2-7	NA	TRBV5-4	ASSSTPPYEQY
TRBJ2-7	NA	TRBV5-1	ASSLGGLPSYEQY
TRBJ2-1	few	TRBV7-9	ASSPPGASSYNEQF
TRBJ2-1	NA	TRBV2	ASTAGESYNEQF
TRBJ1-1	NA	TRBV12-3/TRBV12-4	ASSYLTGEAF
TRBJ2-5	few	TRBV6-5	ASTGGGTAQETQY
TRBJ2-5	once	TRBV10-3	AISESGTSGQETQY
TRBJ2-1	NA	TRBV7-2	ASSWAAAGENEQF
TRBJ2-2	NA	TRBV2	ASSSLGGGNTGELF
TRBJ2-6	NA	TRBV28	ASSSPSASGANVLT
TRBJ1-1	few	TRBV19	ASSIAALNTEAF
TRBJ2-7	NA	TRBV18	ASSPPANPYEQY
TRBJ1-6	once	TRBV21-1	ASSKSEDSFRTYNSPLH
TRBJ2-2	NA	TRBV5-1	ASSYRDRGTTGELF
TRBJ1-6	NA	TRBV27	ASSPWGRGNSPLH
TRBJ2-3	NA	TRBV15	ATSRATGGFGTDTQY
TRBJ2-5	NA	TRBV18	ASSRWGKETQY
TRBJ1-1	NA	TRBV5-1	ASSLEAVNTEAF
TRBJ1-1	few	TRBV29-1	SVGRGTEAF
TRBJ1-2	NA	TRBV5-1	ASSQGQGTGYT
TRBJ2-7	NA	TRBV7-2	ASSLGGTPLQY
TRBJ2-1	once	TRBV6-2/TRBV6-3	ASSHGSGRAYNEQF
TRBJ2-1	once	TRBV18	ASSPTGLYNEQF
TRBJ1-5	NA	TRBV6-5	ASSLTGDSNQPQH
TRBJ2-2	once	TRBV7-7	ASSLGLGQTNTGELF
TRBJ1-5	NA	TRBV6-5	ASSTGGYSNQPQH